The clone carrying this T cell receptor beta chain has just a few counts. These data come from a study of blood T cell repertoires in COVID-19. V lost 5 bases and J lost 4, with 15 bases in between. The V gene's germline CDR1 is LNHDA and CDR2 SQIVND (reference sequence). There are 15 residues in the CDR3. Sequencing used immunoSEQ multiplex PCR; TCRdb keeps in-frame clones, though not all of them. The data hold about 190,000 clones, with over 80% observed a single time. Sequenced: peripheral blood. The chain recombines TRBV19 with TRBJ1-3; D is uncertain. The sequence derives from an older woman with COVID-19, enrolled during active disease. CDR3 residues: CASSVGRTGGNTIYF. The CDR3 DNA follows: TGTGCCAGTAGTGTGGGCAGAACGGGAGGAAACACCATATATTTT.